This T cell receptor (beta chain) was observed in a study of OX40 agonist ivuxolimab in advanced cancers. Study as a whole: Those enrolled were 80% to 85% male, with a mean age of about 60 years and ages from about 20 to 85. Regarding the study as a whole: Expansion of clones was among the lowest in partial responders at 0.1-3.0 mg/kg. Expanded clones were, on average, more numerous among CD8+ T cells than CD4+.

A word on this clone: Its antigen is unidentified.

The table came from immunoSEQ multiplex PCR; TCRdb's copy has only in-frame clones and leaves some out. The sample has more than 40,000 clones; 88% are singletons. Per the germline V gene, CDR1 is SGHDN and CDR2 is FVKESK. This CDR3 is 12 amino acids long. V shed 8 bases, J shed 8 bases, and the junction held 5 bases outside the gene matches. The clonotype comes from an adult with an advanced solid tumor such as melanoma, head and neck, liver or kidney cancer. The source material was CD4+ or CD8+ T cells sorted from blood, sampled in a trial of the OX40 agonist ivuxolimab. The rearrangement links TRBV14 to TRBJ1-4; 7 nucleotides align to TRBD1. The CDR3 bases are TGTGCCAGCTCAGGGGGTGACGAAAAACTGTTTTTT. Protein sequence: CASSGGDEKLFF. The entire variable domain, with the rest obtained from reference TRBV14 and TRBJ1-4, is as follows: EAGVTQFPSHSVIEKGQTVTLRCDPISGHDNLYWYRRVMGKEIKFLLHFVKESKQDESGMPNNRFLAERTGGTYSTLKVQPAELEDSGVYFCASSGGDEKLFFGSGTQLSVL.